The clone carrying this TCR beta chain was detected many times. This record belongs to a study of quantifying T cell responses using KT2 cells. Looking at the study overall: cDNA was made from DNase-treated RNA using alpha and beta constant primers.

The CDR3 loop spans 15 amino acids. Per germline, CDR1 KGHSH and CDR2 LQKENI. The trim removed 3 bases at V and 3 bases at J, leaving 4 bases unmatched. A single-stranded UMI oligo with SP2 sequence was ligated to cDNA 3' ends. An equimolar mix of RC1.1 and RC1.2 primed the beta chain across TRBC1 and TRBC2. From the second PCR onward, TCR alpha and beta chains were processed separately. TCRdb reprocessed the UMI-ligation and nested PCR reads via MiXCR and lists one record per CDR3 protein. The repertoire holds 60,000 or so distinct CDR3 sequences, 12% seen once, with roughly 10% in the top ten. This rearrangement joins TRBV18 to TRBJ1-5; 8 bases agree with TRBD1. The origin of this receptor is a human donor. The specimen was PBMCs spiked with cells of the T cell clone KT2. The CDR3: CASSPGQANNQPQHF. The CDR3 DNA follows: TGTGCCAGCTCACCGGGACAGGCGAACAATCAGCCCCAGCATTTT. The full variable domain, completed using reference TRBV18 and TRBJ1-5, is NAGVMQNPRHLVRRRGQEARLRCSPMKGHSHVYWYRQLPEEGLKFMVYLQKENIIDESGMPKERFSAEFPKEGPSILRIQQVVRGDSAAYFCASSPGQANNQPQHFGDGTRLSIL.